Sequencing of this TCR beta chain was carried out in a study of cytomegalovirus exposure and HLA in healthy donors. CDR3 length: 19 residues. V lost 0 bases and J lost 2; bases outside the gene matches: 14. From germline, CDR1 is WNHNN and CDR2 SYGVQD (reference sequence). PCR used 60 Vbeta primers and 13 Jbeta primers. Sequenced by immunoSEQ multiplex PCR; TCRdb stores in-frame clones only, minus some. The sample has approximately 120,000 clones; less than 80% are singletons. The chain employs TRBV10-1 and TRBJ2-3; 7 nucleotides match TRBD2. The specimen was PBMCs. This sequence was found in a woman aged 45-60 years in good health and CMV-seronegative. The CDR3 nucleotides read TGCGCCAGCAGTGAGTCGATAGGTCTGTGGGGGGGGACCACAGATACGCAGTATTTT. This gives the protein CASSESIGLWGGTTDTQYF.